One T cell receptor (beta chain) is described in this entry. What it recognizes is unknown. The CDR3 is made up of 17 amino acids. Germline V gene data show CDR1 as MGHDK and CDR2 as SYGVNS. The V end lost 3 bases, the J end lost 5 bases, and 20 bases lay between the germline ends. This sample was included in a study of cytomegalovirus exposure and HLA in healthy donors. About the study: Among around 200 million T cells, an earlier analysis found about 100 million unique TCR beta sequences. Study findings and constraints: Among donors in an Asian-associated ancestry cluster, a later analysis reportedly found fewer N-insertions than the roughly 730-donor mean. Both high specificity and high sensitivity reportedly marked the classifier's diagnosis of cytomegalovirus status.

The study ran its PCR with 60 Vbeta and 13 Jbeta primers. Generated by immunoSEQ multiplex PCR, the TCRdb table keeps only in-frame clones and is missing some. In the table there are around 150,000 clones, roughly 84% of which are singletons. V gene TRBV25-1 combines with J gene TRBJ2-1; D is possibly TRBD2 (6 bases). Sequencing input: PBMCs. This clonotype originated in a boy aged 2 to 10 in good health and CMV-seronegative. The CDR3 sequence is CASSEPSRAGTHNEQFF. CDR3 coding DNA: TGTGCCAGCAGTGAGCCCTCGAGGGCGGGAACCCACAATGAGCAGTTCTTC.